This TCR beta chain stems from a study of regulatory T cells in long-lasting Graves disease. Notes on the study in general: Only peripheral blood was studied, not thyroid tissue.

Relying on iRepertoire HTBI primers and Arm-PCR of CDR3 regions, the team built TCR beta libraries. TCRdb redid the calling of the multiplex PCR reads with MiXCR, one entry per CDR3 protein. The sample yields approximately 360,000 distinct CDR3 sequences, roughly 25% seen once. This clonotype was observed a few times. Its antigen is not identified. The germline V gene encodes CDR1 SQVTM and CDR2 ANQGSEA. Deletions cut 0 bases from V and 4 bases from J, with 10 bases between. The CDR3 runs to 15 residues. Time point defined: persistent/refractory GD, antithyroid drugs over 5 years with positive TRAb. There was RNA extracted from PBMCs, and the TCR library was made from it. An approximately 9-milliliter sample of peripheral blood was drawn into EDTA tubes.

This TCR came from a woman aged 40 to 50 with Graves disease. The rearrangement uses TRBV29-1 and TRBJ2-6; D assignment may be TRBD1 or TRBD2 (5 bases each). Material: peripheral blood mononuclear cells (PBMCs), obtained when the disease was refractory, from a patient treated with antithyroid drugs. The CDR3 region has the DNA TGCAGCGTTGAAGAGGGGGTCACCGGGGCCAACGTCCTGACTTTC. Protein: CSVEEGVTGANVLTF.